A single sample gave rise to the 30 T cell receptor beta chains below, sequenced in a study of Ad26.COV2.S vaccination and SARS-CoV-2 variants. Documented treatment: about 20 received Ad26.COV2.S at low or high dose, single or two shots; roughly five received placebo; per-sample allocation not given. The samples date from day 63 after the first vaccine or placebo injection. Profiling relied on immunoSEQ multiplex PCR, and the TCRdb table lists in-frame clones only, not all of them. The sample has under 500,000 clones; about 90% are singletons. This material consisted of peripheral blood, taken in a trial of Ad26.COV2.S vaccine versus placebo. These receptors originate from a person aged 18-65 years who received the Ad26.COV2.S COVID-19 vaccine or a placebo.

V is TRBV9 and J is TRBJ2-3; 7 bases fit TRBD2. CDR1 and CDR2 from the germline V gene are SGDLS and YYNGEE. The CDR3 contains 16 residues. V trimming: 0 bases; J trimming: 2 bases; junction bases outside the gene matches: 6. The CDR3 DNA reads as TGTGCCAGCAGCGTAGTGGGCGGGGGTATCACAGATACGCAGTATTTT. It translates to CASSVVGGGITDTQYF.

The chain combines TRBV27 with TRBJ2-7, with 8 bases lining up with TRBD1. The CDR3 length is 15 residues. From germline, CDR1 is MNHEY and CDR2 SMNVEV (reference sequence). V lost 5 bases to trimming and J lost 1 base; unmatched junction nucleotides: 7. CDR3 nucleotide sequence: TGTGCCAGCAGTAGGACAGGGCTAGGGTCCTACGAGCAGTACTTC. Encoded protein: CASSRTGLGSYEQYF.

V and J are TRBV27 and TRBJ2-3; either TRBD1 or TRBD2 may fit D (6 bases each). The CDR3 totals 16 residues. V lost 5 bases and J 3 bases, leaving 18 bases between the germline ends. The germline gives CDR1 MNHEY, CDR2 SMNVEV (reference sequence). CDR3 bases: TGTGCCAGCAGTCTCAACCTAGGGGGGTGGACAGATACGCAGTATTTT. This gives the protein CASSLNLGGWTDTQYF.

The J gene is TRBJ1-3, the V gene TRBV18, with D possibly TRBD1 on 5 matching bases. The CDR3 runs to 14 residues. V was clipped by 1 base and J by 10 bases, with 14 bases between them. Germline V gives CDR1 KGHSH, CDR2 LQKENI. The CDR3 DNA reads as TGTGCCAGCTCACCACGCTGGGACGCCGAAACCATATATTTT. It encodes CASSPRWDAETIYF.

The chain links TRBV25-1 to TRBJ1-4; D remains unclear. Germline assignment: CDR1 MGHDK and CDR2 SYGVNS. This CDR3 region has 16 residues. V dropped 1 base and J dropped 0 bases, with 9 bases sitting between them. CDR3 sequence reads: CASSEWEDPTNEKLFF. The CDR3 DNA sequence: TGTGCCAGCAGTGAATGGGAGGACCCAACTAATGAAAAACTGTTTTTT.

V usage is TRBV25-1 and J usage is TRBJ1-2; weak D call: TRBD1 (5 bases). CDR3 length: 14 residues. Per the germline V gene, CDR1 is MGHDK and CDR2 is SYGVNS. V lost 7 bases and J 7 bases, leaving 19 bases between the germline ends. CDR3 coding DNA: TGTGCCAGCACCCGAGGTCCAGGGTACGGTGGCTACACCTTC. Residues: CASTRGPGYGGYTF.

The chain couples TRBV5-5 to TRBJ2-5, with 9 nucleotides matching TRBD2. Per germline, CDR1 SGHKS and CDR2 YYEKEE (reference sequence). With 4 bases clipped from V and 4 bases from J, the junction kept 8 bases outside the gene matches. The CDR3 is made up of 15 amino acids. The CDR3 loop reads CASSLRGGAGETQYF. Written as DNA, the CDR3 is TGTGCCAGCAGCCTGCGCGGGGGGGCTGGAGAGACCCAGTACTTC.

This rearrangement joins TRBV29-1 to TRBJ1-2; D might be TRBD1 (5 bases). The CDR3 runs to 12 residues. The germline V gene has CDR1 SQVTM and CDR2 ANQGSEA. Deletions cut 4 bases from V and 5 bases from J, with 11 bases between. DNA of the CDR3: TGCAGCGTTGTCGGGGGAGGGTATGGCTACACCTTC. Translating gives CSVVGGGYGYTF.

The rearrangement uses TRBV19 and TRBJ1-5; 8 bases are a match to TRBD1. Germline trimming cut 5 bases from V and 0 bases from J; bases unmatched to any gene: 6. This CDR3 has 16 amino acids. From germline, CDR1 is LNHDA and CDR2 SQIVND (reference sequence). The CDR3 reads CASSFGTGSSNQPQHF. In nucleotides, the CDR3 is TGTGCCAGTAGTTTCGGGACAGGTTCTAGCAATCAGCCCCAGCATTTT.

The CDR3 region is CASSPRLAFPTNYGYTF. CDR3 DNA: TGTGCCAGCAGTCCCCGCTTAGCTTTCCCCACTAACTATGGCTACACCTTC. This chain joins TRBV28 and TRBJ1-2, with no clear D. The germline CDR1 and CDR2 sequences are MDHEN and SYDVKM. V lost 5 bases, J lost 0 bases, and 19 bases lay in between. This CDR3 contains 17 residues.

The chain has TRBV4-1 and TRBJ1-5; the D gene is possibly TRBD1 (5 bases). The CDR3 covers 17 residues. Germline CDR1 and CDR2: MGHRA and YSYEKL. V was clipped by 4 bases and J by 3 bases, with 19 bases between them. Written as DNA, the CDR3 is TGCGCCAGCAGCCCAACAAGAGGGGTGGCAGTCAATCAGCCCCAGCATTTT. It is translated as CASSPTRGVAVNQPQHF.

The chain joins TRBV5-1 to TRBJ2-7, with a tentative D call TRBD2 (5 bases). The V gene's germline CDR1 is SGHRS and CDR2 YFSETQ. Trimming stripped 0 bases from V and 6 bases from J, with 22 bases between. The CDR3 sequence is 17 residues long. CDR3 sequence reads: CASSLGGSPGSGLEQYF. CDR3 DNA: TGCGCCAGCAGCTTGGGTGGAAGTCCCGGGTCAGGACTCGAGCAGTACTTC.

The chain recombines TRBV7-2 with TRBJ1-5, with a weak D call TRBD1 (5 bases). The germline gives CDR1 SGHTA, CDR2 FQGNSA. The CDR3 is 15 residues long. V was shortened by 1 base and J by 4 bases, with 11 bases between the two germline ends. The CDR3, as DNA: TGTGCCAGCAGCTTAGTCCCAGGGATAAATCAGCCCCAGCATTTT. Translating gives CASSLVPGINQPQHF.

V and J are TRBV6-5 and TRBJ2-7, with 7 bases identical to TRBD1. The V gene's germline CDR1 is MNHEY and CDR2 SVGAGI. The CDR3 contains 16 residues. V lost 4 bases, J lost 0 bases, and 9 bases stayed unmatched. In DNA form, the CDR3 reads TGTGCCAGCAGTTCGCTGACAGGGAAGAGCTCCTACGAGCAGTACTTC. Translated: CASSSLTGKSSYEQYF.

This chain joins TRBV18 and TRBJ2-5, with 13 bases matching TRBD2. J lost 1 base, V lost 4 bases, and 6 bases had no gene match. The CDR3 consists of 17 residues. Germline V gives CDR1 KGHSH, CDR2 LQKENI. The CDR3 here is CASSRGLAGIIQETQYF. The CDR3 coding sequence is TGTGCCAGCTCACGGGGACTAGCGGGGATCATCCAAGAGACCCAGTACTTC. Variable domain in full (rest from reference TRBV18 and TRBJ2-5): NAGVMQNPRHLVRRRGQEARLRCSPMKGHSHVYWYRQLPEEGLKFMVYLQKENIIDESGMPKERFSAEFPKEGPSILRIQQVVRGDSAAYFCASSRGLAGIIQETQYFGPGTRLLVL.

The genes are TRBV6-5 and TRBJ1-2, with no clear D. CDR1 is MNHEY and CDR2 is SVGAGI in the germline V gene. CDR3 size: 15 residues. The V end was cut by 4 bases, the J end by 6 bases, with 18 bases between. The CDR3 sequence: CASSSLGGNRNGYTF. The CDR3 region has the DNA TGTGCCAGCAGTTCCCTTGGCGGGAATCGGAATGGCTACACCTTC.

Here the CDR3 reads CATSRGGGGNTIYF. CDR3 in DNA: TGTGCCACCAGCAGAGGGGGGGGTGGAAACACCATATATTTT. V is TRBV15 and J is TRBJ1-3, with a tentative D call TRBD1 (5 bases). The CDR3 is 14 amino acids. Germline loops: CDR1 LNHNV, CDR2 YYDKDF (reference sequence). The V end was cut by 1 base, the J end by 3 bases, with 7 bases between.

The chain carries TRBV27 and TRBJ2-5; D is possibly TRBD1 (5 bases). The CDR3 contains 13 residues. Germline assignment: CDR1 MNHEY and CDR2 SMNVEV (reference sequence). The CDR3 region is CATGNGQGETQYF. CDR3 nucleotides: TGTGCTACGGGTAATGGGCAGGGAGAGACCCAGTACTTC.

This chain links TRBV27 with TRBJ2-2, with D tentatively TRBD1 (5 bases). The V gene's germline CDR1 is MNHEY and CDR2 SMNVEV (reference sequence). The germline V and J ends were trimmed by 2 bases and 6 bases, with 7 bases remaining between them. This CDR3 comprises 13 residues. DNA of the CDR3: TGTGCCAGCAGTTTAGACAGTCCCGGGGAGCTGTTTTTT. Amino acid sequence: CASSLDSPGELFF.

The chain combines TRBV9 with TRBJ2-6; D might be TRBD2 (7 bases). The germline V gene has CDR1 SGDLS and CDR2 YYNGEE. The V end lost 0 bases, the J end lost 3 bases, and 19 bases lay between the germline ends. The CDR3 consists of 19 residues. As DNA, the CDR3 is TGTGCCAGCAGCGTAGCGTCGGGGGGCGCGCGAAGTGGGGCCAACGTCCTGACTTTC. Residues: CASSVASGGARSGANVLTF.

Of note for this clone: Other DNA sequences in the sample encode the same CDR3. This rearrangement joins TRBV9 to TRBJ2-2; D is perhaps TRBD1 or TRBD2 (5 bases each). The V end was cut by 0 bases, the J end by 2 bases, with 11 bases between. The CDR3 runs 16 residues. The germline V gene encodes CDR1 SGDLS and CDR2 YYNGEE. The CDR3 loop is CASSVVAGTNTGELFF. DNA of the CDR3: TGTGCCAGCAGCGTAGTTGCAGGGACCAACACCGGGGAGCTGTTTTTT.

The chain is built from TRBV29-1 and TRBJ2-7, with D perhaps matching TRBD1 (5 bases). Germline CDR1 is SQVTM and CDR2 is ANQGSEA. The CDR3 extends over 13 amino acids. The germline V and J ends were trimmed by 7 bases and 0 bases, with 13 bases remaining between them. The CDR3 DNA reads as TGCAGCGCCTGGGGCCCTGACTCCTACGAGCAGTACTTC. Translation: CSAWGPDSYEQYF.

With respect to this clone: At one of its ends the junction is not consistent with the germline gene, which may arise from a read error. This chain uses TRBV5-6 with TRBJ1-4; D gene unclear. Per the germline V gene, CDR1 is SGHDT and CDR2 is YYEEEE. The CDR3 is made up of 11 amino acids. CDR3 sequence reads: CASSLDEKLFF. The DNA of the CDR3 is TGTGCCAGCAGCTTGGATGAGAAACTGTTTTTT.

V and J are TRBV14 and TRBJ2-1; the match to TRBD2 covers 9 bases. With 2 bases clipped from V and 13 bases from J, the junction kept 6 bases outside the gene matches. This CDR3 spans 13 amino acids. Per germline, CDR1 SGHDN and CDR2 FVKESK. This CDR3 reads CASSQIPGLAQFF. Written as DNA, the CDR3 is TGTGCCAGCAGCCAAATACCGGGACTAGCCCAGTTCTTC. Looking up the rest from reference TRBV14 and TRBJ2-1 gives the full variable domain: EAGVTQFPSHSVIEKGQTVTLRCDPISGHDNLYWYRRVMGKEIKFLLHFVKESKQDESGMPNNRFLAERTGGTYSTLKVQPAELEDSGVYFCASSQIPGLAQFFGPGTRLTVL.

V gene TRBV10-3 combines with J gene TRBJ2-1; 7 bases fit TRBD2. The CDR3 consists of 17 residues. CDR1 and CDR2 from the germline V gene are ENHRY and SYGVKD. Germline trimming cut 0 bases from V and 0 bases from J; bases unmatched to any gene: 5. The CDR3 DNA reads TGTGCCATCAGTGAGTCGGGAGCGGGGAACTCCTACAATGAGCAGTTCTTC. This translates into CAISESGAGNSYNEQFF.

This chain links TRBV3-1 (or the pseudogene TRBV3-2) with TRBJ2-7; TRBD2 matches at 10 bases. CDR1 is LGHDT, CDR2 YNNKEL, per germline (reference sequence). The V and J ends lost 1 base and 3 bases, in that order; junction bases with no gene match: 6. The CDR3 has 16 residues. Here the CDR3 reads CASSQGRAGGIYEQYF. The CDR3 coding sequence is TGTGCCAGCAGCCAAGGCCGAGCGGGGGGGATCTACGAGCAGTACTTC.

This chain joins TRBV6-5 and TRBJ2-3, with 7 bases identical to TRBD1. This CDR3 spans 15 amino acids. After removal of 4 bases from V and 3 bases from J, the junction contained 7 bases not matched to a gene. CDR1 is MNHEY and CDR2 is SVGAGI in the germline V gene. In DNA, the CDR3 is TGTGCCAGCAGTTCAGAGGGACAGTGGACAGATACGCAGTATTTT. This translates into CASSSEGQWTDTQYF.

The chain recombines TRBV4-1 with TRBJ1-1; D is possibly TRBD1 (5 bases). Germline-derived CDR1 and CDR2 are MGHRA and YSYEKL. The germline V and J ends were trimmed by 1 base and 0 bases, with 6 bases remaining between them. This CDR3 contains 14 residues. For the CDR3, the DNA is TGCGCCAGCAGCCAAGGGACAATGAACACTGAAGCTTTCTTT. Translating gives CASSQGTMNTEAFF.

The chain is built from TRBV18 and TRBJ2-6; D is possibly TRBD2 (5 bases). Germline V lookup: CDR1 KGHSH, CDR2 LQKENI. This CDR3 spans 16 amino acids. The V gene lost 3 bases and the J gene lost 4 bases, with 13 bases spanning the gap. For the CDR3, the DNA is TGTGCCAGCTCACCGGCGGGCACCCCAGGGGCCAACGTCCTGACTTTC. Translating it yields CASSPAGTPGANVLTF.

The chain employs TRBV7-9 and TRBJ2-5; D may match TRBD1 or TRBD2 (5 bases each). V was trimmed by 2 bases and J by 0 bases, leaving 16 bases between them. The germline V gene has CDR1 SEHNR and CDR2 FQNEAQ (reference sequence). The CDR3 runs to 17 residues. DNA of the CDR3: TGTGCCAGCAGCTTATTGCTTACGGGGCCGTACCAAGAGACCCAGTACTTC. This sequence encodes CASSLLLTGPYQETQYF.